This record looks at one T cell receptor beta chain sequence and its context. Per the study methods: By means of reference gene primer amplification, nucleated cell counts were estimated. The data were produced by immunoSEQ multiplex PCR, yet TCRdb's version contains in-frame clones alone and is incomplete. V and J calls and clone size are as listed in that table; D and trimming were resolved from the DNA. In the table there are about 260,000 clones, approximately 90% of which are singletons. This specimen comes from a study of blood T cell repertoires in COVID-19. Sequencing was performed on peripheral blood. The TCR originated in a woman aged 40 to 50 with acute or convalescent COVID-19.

CDR3 region: CASSSGRWNTQYF. CDR3 nucleotides: TGTGCCAGCAGCTCTGGGCGTTGGAATACGCAGTATTTT. The chain has TRBV11-2 and TRBJ2-3, with D unresolved. This CDR3 is built from 13 residues. CDR1 SGHAT and CDR2 FQNNGV come from the germline V gene. V was shortened by 4 bases and J by 7 bases, with 12 bases between the two germline ends.